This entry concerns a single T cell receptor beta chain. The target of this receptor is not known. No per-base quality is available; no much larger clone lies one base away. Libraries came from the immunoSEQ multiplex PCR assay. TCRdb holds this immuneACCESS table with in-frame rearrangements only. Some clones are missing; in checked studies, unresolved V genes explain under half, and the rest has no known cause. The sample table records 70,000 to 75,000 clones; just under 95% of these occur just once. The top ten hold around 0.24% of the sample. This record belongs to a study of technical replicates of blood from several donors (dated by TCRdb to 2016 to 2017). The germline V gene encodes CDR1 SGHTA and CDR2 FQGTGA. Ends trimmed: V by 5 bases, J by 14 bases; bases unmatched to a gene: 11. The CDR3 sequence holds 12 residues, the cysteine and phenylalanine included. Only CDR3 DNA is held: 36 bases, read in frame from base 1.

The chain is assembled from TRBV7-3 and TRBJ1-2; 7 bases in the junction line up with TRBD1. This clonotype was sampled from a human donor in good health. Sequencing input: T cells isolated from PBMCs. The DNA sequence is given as TGTGCCAGCAGCATCCTAGGGGGCGCGAGGACCTTC. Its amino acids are CASSILGGARTF. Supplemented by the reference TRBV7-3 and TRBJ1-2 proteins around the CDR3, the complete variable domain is GAGVSQTPSNKVTEKGKYVELRCDPISGHTALYWYRQSLGQGPEFLIYFQGTGAADDSGLPNDRFFAVRPEGSVSTLKIQRTERGDSAVYLCASSILGGARTFGSGTRLTVV.